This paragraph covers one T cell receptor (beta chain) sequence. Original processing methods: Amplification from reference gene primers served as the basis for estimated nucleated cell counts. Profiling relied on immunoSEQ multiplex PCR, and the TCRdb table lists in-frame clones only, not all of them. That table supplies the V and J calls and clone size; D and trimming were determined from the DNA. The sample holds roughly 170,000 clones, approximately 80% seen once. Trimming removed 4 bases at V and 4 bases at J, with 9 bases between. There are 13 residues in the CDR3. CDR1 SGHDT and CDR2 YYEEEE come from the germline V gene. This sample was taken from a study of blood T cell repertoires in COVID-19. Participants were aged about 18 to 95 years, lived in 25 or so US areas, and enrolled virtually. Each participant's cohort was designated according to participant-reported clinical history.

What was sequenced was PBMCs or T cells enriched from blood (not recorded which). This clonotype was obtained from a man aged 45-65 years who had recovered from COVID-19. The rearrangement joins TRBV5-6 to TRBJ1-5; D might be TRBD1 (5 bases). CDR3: CASSRQRNQPQHF. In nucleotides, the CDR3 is TGTGCCAGCAGCAGACAGAGGAATCAGCCCCAGCATTTT.